This entry lists 5 T cell receptor beta chains sequenced from one sample in a study of breast tumors, draining lymph nodes, adjacent tissues (dated by TCRdb to between 2015 and 2016). The receptor library was made with multiplex PCR. Sequencing was carried out with an Illumina HiSeq 2000. TCRdb took the public reads, trimmed them with fastp at Q25, ran MiXCR for clone calling and kept in-frame beta chains. Merged by CDR3 protein, the rows form single entries marked with the most common genes and DNA. Within this sample are approximately 12,000 distinct CDR3 sequences, with over 45% of them counted one time only. Jointly, the top ten make up roughly two fifths of the sample. Source material: tumor-adjacent breast tissue. The origin of the receptors is a female donor with breast cancer. Some clones in this sample may be carry-over from other donors' samples.

Only one count was recorded for this clonotype. CDR3 protein: CASSWGDYEQYF. The CDR3 DNA reads as TGTGCCAGCAGCTGGGGGGACTACGAGCAGTACTTC. The chain uses TRBV5-6 and TRBJ2-7, with D tentatively TRBD2 (6 bases). The germline V and J ends were trimmed by 3 bases and 3 bases, with 7 bases remaining between them. CDR1 is SGHDT, CDR2 YYEEEE, per germline. The CDR3 is 12 residues long.

In its sample, this clonotype is medium-sized (0.01 to 0.1%). V gene TRBV20-1 combines with J gene TRBJ1-5; D unresolved. Germline CDR1 reads DFQATT; CDR2 reads SNEGSKA (reference sequence). CDR3 length: 15 amino acids. V lost 6 bases and J lost 6, with 21 bases in between. Here the CDR3 reads CSAQSAEEGGQPQHF. CDR3 in DNA: TGCAGTGCACAATCCGCGGAAGAGGGCGGTCAGCCCCAGCATTTT.

The chain links TRBV7-3 to TRBJ2-7; 14 bases agree with TRBD2. Trimming at V came to 5 bases and at J to 5 bases, leaving 2 bases not matched to a gene. The CDR3 sequence is 14 residues long. Germline loops: CDR1 SGHTA, CDR2 FQGTGA. CDR3 DNA sequence: TGTGCCAGCAGCGCGGGACTAGCGGGAGACGAGCAGTACTTC. This sequence encodes CASSAGLAGDEQYF.

The genes are TRBV4-1 and TRBJ1-5; a weak D match, TRBD1 (6 bases). Germline CDR1 is MGHRA and CDR2 is YSYEKL. This CDR3 is 16 amino acids long. Trimming took 3 bases from V and 7 from J, leaving 19 bases between them. The CDR3 DNA reads TGCGCCAGCAGCCAGTCAGGGGAAGTAGGTTTGCAGCCCCAGCATTTT. Encoded protein: CASSQSGEVGLQPQHF.

The chain employs TRBV9 and TRBJ2-3, with 7 nucleotides matching TRBD2. This CDR3 spans 16 amino acids. The ends lost 0 bases at V and 3 bases at J; junction bases unmatched: 7. Germline V gene lookup returns CDR1 SGDLS and CDR2 YYNGEE. Here the CDR3 DNA reads TGTGCCAGCAGCGTAGGTCGGGGAGGGAGGACAGATACGCAGTATTTT. Its translation is CASSVGRGGRTDTQYF.